Listed below are T cell receptor beta chains from one sample, sequenced in a study of blood T cell repertoires in COVID-19. The method was immunoSEQ multiplex PCR; TCRdb's version includes in-frame clones alone and lacks a portion of them. This table has 84,000 or so clones, around 82% appearing once. Sequencing was carried out using peripheral blood. Receptors originate from a man between 60 and 75 years old with COVID-19, enrolled during active disease. Each CDR3 is given with its conserved first and last residue. A D gene is named only where the DNA matches it firmly. The size field is filled for only some rows; it gives once, few, many or a size class.

v_call: TRBV6-6
clone_size: -
d_call: TRBD2
j_call: TRBJ2-1
cdr3_nt: TGTGCCAGCAGGCCCCTAGCGGACTCCTACAATGAGCAGTTCTTC
cdr3_aa: CASRPLADSYNEQFF

v_call: TRBV25-1
clone_size: -
d_call: TRBD2
j_call: TRBJ2-3
cdr3_nt: TGTGCCAGCAGTGGCCGGGAGGGGAACACAGATACGCAGTATTTT
cdr3_aa: CASSGREGNTDTQYF

v_call: TRBV6-5
clone_size: -
d_call: -
j_call: TRBJ1-2
cdr3_nt: TGTGCCAGCAGTCCACTCTCTACAGGCATCTATGGCTACACCTTC
cdr3_aa: CASSPLSTGIYGYTF

v_call: TRBV23-1
clone_size: -
d_call: TRBD1
j_call: TRBJ1-5
cdr3_nt: TGCGCCAGCAGTCAAGTTGACAGGGAGAGCAATCAGCCCCAGCATTTT
cdr3_aa: CASSQVDRESNQPQHF

v_call: TRBV20-1
clone_size: -
d_call: TRBD2
j_call: TRBJ2-3
cdr3_nt: TGCAGTGCTAGTGCCCTAGCGGGAGGTCCGGATACGCAGTATTTT
cdr3_aa: CSASALAGGPDTQYF

v_call: TRBV3-1/TRBV3-2
clone_size: once
d_call: TRBD2
j_call: TRBJ2-1
cdr3_nt: TGTGCCAGCAGCTCTTTGACTAGCTTGGGCGCCAATGAGCAGTTCTTC
cdr3_aa: CASSSLTSLGANEQFF

v_call: TRBV7-9
clone_size: -
d_call: -
j_call: TRBJ1-4
cdr3_nt: TGTGCCAGCAGCCTGCGACCGGGGGATGAAAAACTGTTTTTT
cdr3_aa: CASSLRPGDEKLFF

v_call: TRBV5-6
clone_size: -
d_call: -
j_call: TRBJ2-7
cdr3_nt: TGTGCCAGCAGCTTTCTCCAGACAAACTACGAGCAGTACTTC
cdr3_aa: CASSFLQTNYEQYF

v_call: TRBV9
clone_size: -
d_call: -
j_call: TRBJ1-2
cdr3_nt: TGTGCCAGCAGCGCTGGGGCGGGGCATGGCTACACCTTC
cdr3_aa: CASSAGAGHGYTF

v_call: TRBV10-1
clone_size: few
d_call: -
j_call: TRBJ1-5
cdr3_nt: TGCGCTATAGGGGAGCCCCAGCATTTT
cdr3_aa: CAIGEPQHF

v_call: TRBV7-9
clone_size: few
d_call: -
j_call: TRBJ1-1
cdr3_nt: -
cdr3_aa: CASTPRVASGTFF

v_call: TRBV5-8
clone_size: once
d_call: TRBD2
j_call: TRBJ2-1
cdr3_nt: TGTGCCAGCAGCTTGCGGACGGGGGGGCCCGGTGAGCAGTTCTTC
cdr3_aa: CASSLRTGGPGEQFF

v_call: TRBV18
clone_size: few
d_call: -
j_call: TRBJ2-6
cdr3_nt: TGTGCCAGCTCTTCCGGCTCTGGGGCCAACGTCCTGACTTTC
cdr3_aa: CASSSGSGANVLTF

v_call: TRBV29-1
clone_size: once
d_call: TRBD2
j_call: TRBJ2-7
cdr3_nt: TGCAGCGTACGCGGGCTAGCGGGTTCCTACGAGCAGTACTTC
cdr3_aa: CSVRGLAGSYEQYF

v_call: TRBV12-3/TRBV12-4
clone_size: -
d_call: -
j_call: TRBJ2-5
cdr3_nt: TGTGCCAGCAGGATTTCCGGGACCCAGTACTTC
cdr3_aa: CASRISGTQYF

v_call: TRBV30
clone_size: -
d_call: TRBD1
j_call: TRBJ1-3
cdr3_nt: TGTGCCCGCAGGGGACAGGGCATGGGAAACACCATATATTTT
cdr3_aa: CARRGQGMGNTIYF

v_call: TRBV11-1
clone_size: -
d_call: TRBD1
j_call: TRBJ2-2
cdr3_nt: TGTGCCAGCAGCTTAGTACAGGGGTACGGGGAGCTGTTTTTT
cdr3_aa: CASSLVQGYGELFF

v_call: TRBV4-3
clone_size: -
d_call: TRBD2
j_call: TRBJ2-1
cdr3_nt: TGCGCCAGCAGCCAAGATAGCGGGAGCCCTAACTACAATGAGCAGTTCTTC
cdr3_aa: CASSQDSGSPNYNEQFF

v_call: TRBV4-2
clone_size: -
d_call: -
j_call: TRBJ2-7
cdr3_nt: TGTGCCAGCAGTTACCGACAGGCCTCGGACTACGAGCAGTACTTC
cdr3_aa: CASSYRQASDYEQYF

v_call: TRBV7-2
clone_size: -
d_call: TRBD2
j_call: TRBJ2-7
cdr3_nt: TGTGCCAGCAGGTACAGCGGGAGAGGGTCCTACGAGCAGTACTTC
cdr3_aa: CASRYSGRGSYEQYF

v_call: TRBV25-1
clone_size: -
d_call: -
j_call: TRBJ2-6
cdr3_nt: TGTGCCAGCAACCCGCAGGGCTCTGGGGCCAACGTCCTGACTTTC
cdr3_aa: CASNPQGSGANVLTF

v_call: TRBV2
clone_size: -
d_call: -
j_call: TRBJ2-1
cdr3_nt: TGTGCCAGCAGTCCTGGGGGCTACAGATACAATGAGCAGTTCTTC
cdr3_aa: CASSPGGYRYNEQFF

v_call: TRBV5-1
clone_size: -
d_call: TRBD1
j_call: TRBJ1-4
cdr3_nt: TGCGCCAGCAGCTTGGAAACAGGGGGCATTAATGAAAAACTGTTTTTT
cdr3_aa: CASSLETGGINEKLFF

v_call: TRBV18
clone_size: -
d_call: TRBD2
j_call: TRBJ2-3
cdr3_nt: TGTGCCAGCTCACCACAGCGGGGGACCACAGATACGCAGTATTTT
cdr3_aa: CASSPQRGTTDTQYF

v_call: TRBV6-5
clone_size: -
d_call: -
j_call: TRBJ2-7
cdr3_nt: TGTGCCAGCAGCCTCGACAGAGACGAGCAGTACTTC
cdr3_aa: CASSLDRDEQYF

v_call: TRBV2
clone_size: -
d_call: -
j_call: TRBJ1-2
cdr3_nt: TGTGCCAGCAGTCCGGACGGGGTTCGGGGCTACACCTTC
cdr3_aa: CASSPDGVRGYTF

v_call: TRBV6-2/TRBV6-3
clone_size: -
d_call: -
j_call: TRBJ1-2
cdr3_nt: TGTGCCAGCAGTTACTCTCGCGGATATGGCTACACCTTC
cdr3_aa: CASSYSRGYGYTF

v_call: TRBV5-4
clone_size: -
d_call: -
j_call: TRBJ1-2
cdr3_nt: TGTGCCAGCAGCCAAAATGGTCCGAGGGACACGTATGGCTACACCTTC
cdr3_aa: CASSQNGPRDTYGYTF

v_call: TRBV5-5
clone_size: few
d_call: TRBD2
j_call: TRBJ2-3
cdr3_nt: TGTGCCAGCTGGTTGGGAGGGGGCGGGAGGGCCCTCCCTGGGTATTTT
cdr3_aa: CASWLGGGGRALPGYF